The 26 T cell receptor beta chains listed next were all sequenced from one sample in a study of response to subunit inactivated influenza vaccine. Via MiXCR, TCRdb re-called the RT-PCR reads, giving one row per CDR3 protein. This sample has about 650,000 distinct CDR3 sequences, with 14% found just once. Sequencing used PBMCs from blood, obtained less than 15 days before vaccination. These receptors all stem from a man in his forties or fifties who received an inactivated influenza vaccine.

This clonotype was detected many times. This chain joins TRBV4-3 and TRBJ2-7; TRBD2 matches at 7 bases. V was pared by 3 bases and J by 3 bases, with 2 bases of the junction left unmatched. In germline, CDR1 is LGHNA, CDR2 YSLEER. The CDR3 sequence is 13 residues long. CDR3 residues: CASSQQRGYEQYF. CDR3 coding DNA: TGCGCCAGCAGCCAGCAGCGGGGCTACGAGCAGTACTTC.

This clonotype was detected only a few times. The chain combines TRBV3-1 with TRBJ2-3; D remains ambiguous. V was clipped by 4 bases and J by 5 bases, with 10 bases between them. The germline V gene has CDR1 LGHDT and CDR2 YNNKEL (reference sequence). CDR3 length equals 13 residues. The CDR3 sequence is CASSRVDGDTQYF. The CDR3 nucleotides read TGTGCCAGCAGCCGAGTCGACGGAGATACGCAGTATTTT.

The chain combines TRBV5-1 with TRBJ2-5; D unclear. Trimming cost V 1 base and J 2 bases, with 12 bases left between them. The length of the CDR3 is 15 residues. Germline-derived CDR1 and CDR2 are SGHRS and YFSETQ. This chain's CDR3 is CASSLSWQSQETQYF. The CDR3 coding sequence is TGCGCCAGCAGCTTGAGTTGGCAGTCGCAAGAGACCCAGTACTTC.

This chain connects TRBV6-5 to TRBJ2-7, with 8 bases matching TRBD2. Trimming took 4 bases from V and 2 from J; bases not matched to a gene: 13. CDR1 and CDR2 from the germline V gene are MNHEY and SVGAGI. The CDR3 is made up of 17 amino acids. The CDR3, as DNA: TGTGCCAGCAGTTCCCGCGATTTAGCGGGATCAACCTACGAGCAGTACTTC. Translating it yields CASSSRDLAGSTYEQYF.

This clonotype appeared a few times. This chain joins TRBV12-3 or TRBV12-4 and TRBJ2-5; D possibly corresponds to TRBD2 (6 bases). With 3 bases removed from V and 4 bases from J, the gap between germline ends came to 18 bases. This CDR3 region has 16 residues. The CDR3 is CASSFWKRVVRETQYF. CDR3 sequence (DNA): TGTGCCAGCAGTTTTTGGAAGCGGGTCGTGAGAGAGACCCAGTACTTC.

This clonotype was found a few times. The V and J genes are TRBV29-1 and TRBJ2-7, with D uncertain. The germline gives CDR1 SQVTM, CDR2 ANQGSEA. The CDR3 length is 13 residues. V gave up 7 bases and J gave up 0 bases, with 13 bases separating them. Written as DNA, the CDR3 is TGCAGCGCTGCAACTCCTAGCTCCTACGAGCAGTACTTC. It is translated as CSAATPSSYEQYF.

This chain joins TRBV9 and TRBJ2-2; 9 nucleotides agree with TRBD2. This CDR3 region has 15 residues. Germline V lookup: CDR1 SGDLS, CDR2 YYNGEE. V shed 0 bases, J shed 7 bases, and the junction held 4 bases outside the gene matches. The CDR3: CASSVGTSEIGELFF. The CDR3 DNA is TGTGCCAGCAGCGTAGGGACTAGCGAGATCGGGGAGCTGTTTTTT.

The chain uses TRBV6-2 or TRBV6-3 and TRBJ1-2; the D gene is possibly TRBD1 (5 bases). The CDR3 extends over 13 amino acids. The V end lost 2 bases, the J end lost 4 bases, and 8 bases lay between the germline ends. CDR1 and CDR2 from the germline V gene are MNHEY and SVGEGT. The CDR3 loop reads CASSYGGSYGYTF. The CDR3 DNA reads TGTGCCAGCAGTTACGGGGGGAGCTATGGCTACACCTTC.

This clonotype showed up many times. The V call is TRBV12-3 or TRBV12-4, the J call TRBJ1-2; 7 bases are a match to TRBD1. After removal of 7 bases from V and 9 bases from J, the junction contained 14 bases not matched to a gene. The length of the CDR3 is 14 residues. CDR3 DNA: TGTGCCAGCAACGATGACAGGGAGAGGGGGAGCTACACCTTC. Its protein product is CASNDDRERGSYTF.

This clonotype was seen a few times. V usage is TRBV28 and J usage is TRBJ2-4; 9 nucleotides line up with TRBD2. J gave up 1 base and V 6 bases, and 7 bases lay outside the gene matches. The CDR3 sequence is 16 residues long. CDR1 is MDHEN, CDR2 SYDVKM, per germline. The CDR3: CASSIPSGKAKNIQYF. DNA of the CDR3: TGTGCCAGCAGCATTCCTAGCGGGAAGGCCAAAAACATTCAGTACTTC.

This clonotype has more than one count but fewer than ten. The rearrangement joins TRBV5-1 to TRBJ2-7; 10 positions match TRBD1. The CDR3 consists of 17 residues. CDR1 is SGHRS and CDR2 is YFSETQ in the germline V gene. The V segment lost 8 bases and the J segment 3 bases; nucleotides outside the gene matches: 17. CDR3 sequence reads: CARKPGQGSWWDYEQYF. CDR3 coding DNA: TGCGCCAGGAAGCCGGGACAGGGGAGTTGGTGGGACTACGAGCAGTACTTC. Full variable domain (outside the CDR3, taken from reference TRBV5-1 and TRBJ2-7): KAGVTQTPRYLIKTRGQQVTLSCSPISGHRSVSWYQQTPGQGLQFLFEYFSETQRNKGNFPGRFSGRQFSNSRSEMNVSTLELGDSALYLCARKPGQGSWWDYEQYFGPGTRLTVT.

This clonotype was seen more than once but under ten times. This sequence joins TRBV11-2 and TRBJ2-1; 10 nucleotides align to TRBD2. The CDR3 has 18 amino acids. The junction had 10 bases not matched to a gene; V was cut back by 5 bases and J by 0 bases. Germline V gene lookup returns CDR1 SGHAT and CDR2 FQNNGV. CDR3 bases: TGTGCCAGCAGCCCGCGGACTAGCGGAGGGGCCTCCTACAATGAGCAGTTCTTC. Amino acid sequence: CASSPRTSGGASYNEQFF.

This clonotype occurred a few times. The chain employs TRBV20-1 and TRBJ2-5; 7 nucleotides match TRBD2. Germline CDR1 DFQATT, CDR2 SNEGSKA (reference sequence). The CDR3 is 16 amino acids. The trim removed 4 bases at V and 2 bases at J, leaving 13 bases unmatched. CDR3 in amino acids: CSATAYSQRGQETQYF. CDR3 nucleotide sequence: TGCAGTGCTACCGCCTATAGCCAGCGGGGACAAGAGACCCAGTACTTC.

This clonotype was counted ten times or more. The chain has TRBV7-9 and TRBJ2-2, with D uncertain. This CDR3 has 12 residues. With 6 bases removed from V and 5 bases from J, the gap between germline ends came to 7 bases. Germline V gene data show CDR1 as SEHNR and CDR2 as FQNEAQ (reference sequence). The CDR3 reads CASSFSTGELFF. The DNA for the CDR3 is TGTGCCAGCAGTTTTTCGACCGGGGAGCTGTTTTTT.

The rearrangement joins TRBV12-3 or TRBV12-4 to TRBJ2-5; possible D gene TRBD2, 6 bases. CDR3 length: 14 amino acids. The germline V and J ends were trimmed by 3 bases and 4 bases, with 12 bases remaining between them. This CDR3 is CASSLVLASETQYF. The DNA of the CDR3 is TGTGCCAGCAGTTTGGTCCTAGCGTCAGAGACCCAGTACTTC.

This clonotype was seen repeatedly, ten times or more. The chain employs TRBV28 and TRBJ2-2; 8 bases are shared with TRBD2. CDR3 length: 15 residues. V shed 7 bases and J 4 bases; nucleotides not matched to a gene: 8. Germline V lookup: CDR1 MDHEN, CDR2 SYDVKM. CDR3 protein: CASTQLLAVTGELFF. CDR3 in DNA: TGTGCCAGCACCCAGCTACTAGCGGTCACCGGGGAGCTGTTTTTT.

This clonotype occurred a few times. This sequence joins TRBV9 and TRBJ2-7, with 8 bases that match TRBD2. The CDR3 loop spans 14 amino acids. Trimming removed 0 bases from V and 6 bases from J; junction bases left unmatched: 5. Per the germline V gene, CDR1 is SGDLS and CDR2 is YYNGEE. This CDR3 is CASSVDGRALEQYF. The DNA for the CDR3 is TGTGCCAGCAGCGTAGACGGGAGGGCCCTCGAGCAGTACTTC. The entire variable domain, with the rest obtained from reference TRBV9 and TRBJ2-7, is as follows: DSGVTQTPKHLITATGQRVTLRCSPRSGDLSVYWYQQSLDQGLQFLIQYYNGEERAKGNILERFSAQQFPDLHSELNLSSLELGDSALYFCASSVDGRALEQYFGPGTRLTVT.

The CDR3 coding sequence is TGTGCCAGCAGTTTTGAGGGGACCGCGAGGGATACGCAGTATTTT. This sequence encodes CASSFEGTARDTQYF. The J gene is TRBJ2-3, the V gene TRBV12-3 or TRBV12-4, with D perhaps assigned TRBD1 or TRBD2 (5 bases each). The CDR3 length is 15 residues. V gave up 3 bases and J gave up 6 bases, with 16 bases separating them.

This clonotype came up a few times. The chain combines TRBV3-1 with TRBJ1-5; D is undetermined. Trimming shortened V by 4 bases and J by 4 bases, and 8 bases separated the two germline ends. From germline, CDR1 is LGHDT and CDR2 YNNKEL (reference sequence). The CDR3 runs 13 residues. Here the CDR3 DNA reads TGTGCCAGCAGCCTCCAGAGAAATCAGCCCCAGCATTTT. Amino acid sequence: CASSLQRNQPQHF.

CDR3 coding DNA: TGTGCCACCAGCCGCCCCGCGGGGGGTCGGGAGACCCAGTACTTC. Protein sequence: CATSRPAGGRETQYF. This sequence joins TRBV15 and TRBJ2-5; 8 positions agree with TRBD2. This CDR3 has 15 amino acids. Trimming at V came to 5 bases and at J to 5 bases, leaving 10 bases not matched to a gene. Germline V gene sequence: CDR1 LNHNV, CDR2 YYDKDF (reference sequence).

Ten or more counts support this clonotype. The V call is TRBV29-1, the J call TRBJ2-1, with D possibly matching TRBD2 (7 bases). The CDR3 runs to 15 residues. Trimming took off 8 bases at V and 2 bases at J, with 19 bases between the two ends. Germline lookup yields CDR1 SQVTM and CDR2 ANQGSEA. This CDR3 is CSTLSGGQPYNEQFF. The DNA of the CDR3 is TGCAGCACCCTCTCGGGGGGCCAGCCCTACAATGAGCAGTTCTTC.

The chain has TRBV27 and TRBJ2-1; D ambiguous. This CDR3 is built from 13 residues. Germline values: CDR1 MNHEY, CDR2 SMNVEV (reference sequence). The ends were cut back, 4 bases at V and 4 bases at J, with 8 bases in the middle. The CDR3 nucleotides are TGTGCCAGCAGTTCAGCCGGGTACAATGAGCAGTTCTTC. Protein: CASSSAGYNEQFF.

The table lists this clonotype with a few counts. The gene calls are TRBV5-1 and TRBJ1-4; 7 bases are a match to TRBD1. The CDR3 is 13 amino acids. Per the germline V gene, CDR1 is SGHRS and CDR2 is YFSETQ. With V trimmed by 4 bases and J by 6 bases, 3 bases remained unmatched. The CDR3 DNA reads as TGCGCCAGCAGCAAAGGGACAGATGAAAAACTGTTTTTT. It encodes CASSKGTDEKLFF.

The chain uses TRBV7-3 and TRBJ2-1; D may be TRBD2 (6 bases). Germline CDR1 reads SGHTA; CDR2 reads FQGTGA. The CDR3 contains 18 residues. V shed 0 bases and J shed 0 bases, with 15 bases lying between them. The CDR3 region has the DNA TGTGCCAGCAGCTTAACGGCTATAGCGGATAGCTCCTACAATGAGCAGTTCTTC. As protein: CASSLTAIADSSYNEQFF.

The chain links TRBV2 to TRBJ2-2; D possibly matches TRBD1 or TRBD2 (5 bases each). The V and J ends lost 7 bases and 6 bases respectively, with 18 bases between them. In germline, CDR1 is SNHLY, CDR2 FYNNEI. The CDR3 has 15 residues. CDR3 residues: CASTSHPEGPGELFF. The DNA for the CDR3 is TGTGCCAGCACTAGCCACCCCGAGGGGCCCGGGGAGCTGTTTTTT.

This clonotype turned up a few times. The chain employs TRBV29-1 and TRBJ2-2; D gene unclear. This CDR3 comprises 11 residues. Trimming stripped 6 bases from V and 6 bases from J, with 8 bases between. The germline CDR1 and CDR2 sequences are SQVTM and ANQGSEA. The CDR3 DNA sequence: TGCAGCGTGTCTTCCGCCGGGGAGCTGTTTTTT. Amino acid sequence: CSVSSAGELFF.